This TCR beta chain came from a study of response to subunit inactivated influenza vaccine. Germline assignment: CDR1 MNHNS and CDR2 SASEGT. V gave up 6 bases and J gave up 4 bases; unmatched junction bases: 7. This CDR3 is built from 16 residues. Note on this clonotype: Its target is not known.

Study observations and caveats: Each seasonal flu vaccination may recruit only limited new T cells, authors suggested.

TCRdb reanalysed the RT-PCR reads using MiXCR and keeps one entry per CDR3 protein. Of 700,000 to 800,000 distinct CDR3 sequences listed, about 18% are singletons. The origin of this receptor is a man aged 50-59 years who received an inactivated influenza vaccine. Sequenced here: PBMCs from blood, sampled 5 to 6 days after vaccination. The chain is built from TRBV6-1 and TRBJ2-1; 12 bases are a match to TRBD2. The CDR3 here is CASRETSGGGYNEQFF. As DNA, the CDR3 is TGTGCCAGCAGAGAGACTAGCGGGGGTGGGTACAATGAGCAGTTCTTC.